This T cell receptor beta chain was identified during a study of blood T cell repertoires in COVID-19. Profiled with immunoSEQ multiplex PCR; TCRdb holds only in-frame clones, not every one. Of around 100,000 clones detected, approximately 87% appear once; the ten largest clones hold around 13%. The receptor's source is a human donor in a cohort sampled during active COVID-19. The sequenced material came from peripheral blood.

The CDR3 DNA is TGCGCCAGCAGCCGAGGGGGCGCAGAGGTATACAATGAGCAGTTCTTC. It specifies CASSRGGAEVYNEQFF. This sequence joins TRBV5-1 and TRBJ2-1, with 7 positions matching TRBD1. The CDR3 length is 16 residues. Germline V gene data show CDR1 as SGHRS and CDR2 as YFSETQ. The V gene end was trimmed by 4 bases and the J gene end by 4 bases; junction bases not matched to a gene: 11.